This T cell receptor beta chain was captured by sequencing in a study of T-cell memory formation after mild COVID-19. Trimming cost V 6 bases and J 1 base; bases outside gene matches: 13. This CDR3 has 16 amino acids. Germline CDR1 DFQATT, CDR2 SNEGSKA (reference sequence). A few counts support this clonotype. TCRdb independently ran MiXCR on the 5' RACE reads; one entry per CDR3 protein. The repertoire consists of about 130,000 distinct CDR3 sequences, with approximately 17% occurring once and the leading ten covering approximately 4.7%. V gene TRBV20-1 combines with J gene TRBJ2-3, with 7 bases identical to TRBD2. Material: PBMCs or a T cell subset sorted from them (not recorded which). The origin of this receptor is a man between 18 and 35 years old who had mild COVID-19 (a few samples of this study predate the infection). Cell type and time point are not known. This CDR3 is CSAEAAVRGGTDTQYF. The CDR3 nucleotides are TGCAGTGCGGAAGCCGCAGTACGGGGGGGCACAGATACGCAGTATTTT.